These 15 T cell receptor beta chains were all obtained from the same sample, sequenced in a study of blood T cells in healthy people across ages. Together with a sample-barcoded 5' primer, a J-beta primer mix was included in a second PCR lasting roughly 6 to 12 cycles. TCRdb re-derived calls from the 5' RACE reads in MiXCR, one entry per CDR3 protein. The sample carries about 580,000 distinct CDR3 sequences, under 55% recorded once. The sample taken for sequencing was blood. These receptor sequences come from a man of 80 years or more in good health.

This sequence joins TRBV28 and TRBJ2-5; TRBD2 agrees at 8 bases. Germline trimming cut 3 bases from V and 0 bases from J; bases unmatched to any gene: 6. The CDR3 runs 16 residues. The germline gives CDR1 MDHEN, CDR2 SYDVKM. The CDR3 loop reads CASSFNREGHQETQYF. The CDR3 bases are TGTGCCAGCAGTTTCAATCGGGAGGGACACCAAGAGACCCAGTACTTC.

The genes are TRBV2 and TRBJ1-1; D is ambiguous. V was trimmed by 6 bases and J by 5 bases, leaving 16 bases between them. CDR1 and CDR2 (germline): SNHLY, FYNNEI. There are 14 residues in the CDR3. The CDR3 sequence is CASREREVGTEAFF. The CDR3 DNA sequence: TGTGCCAGCAGGGAGAGGGAGGTCGGGACTGAAGCTTTCTTT.

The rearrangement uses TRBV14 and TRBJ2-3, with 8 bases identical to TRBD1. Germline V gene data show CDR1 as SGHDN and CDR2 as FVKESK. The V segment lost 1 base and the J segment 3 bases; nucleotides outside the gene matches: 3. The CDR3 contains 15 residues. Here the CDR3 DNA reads TGTGCCAGCAGCCAAGTCACAGGGGGAACAGATACGCAGTATTTT. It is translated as CASSQVTGGTDTQYF.

CDR3 nucleotides: TGCGCCAGCAGCCAAGCGGGCTACCTCACAGATACGCAGTATTTT. As protein: CASSQAGYLTDTQYF. The gene calls are TRBV4-1 and TRBJ2-3; unclear D gene. In germline, CDR1 is MGHRA, CDR2 YSYEKL. This CDR3 has 15 residues. The V end was cut by 1 base, the J end by 2 bases, with 10 bases between.

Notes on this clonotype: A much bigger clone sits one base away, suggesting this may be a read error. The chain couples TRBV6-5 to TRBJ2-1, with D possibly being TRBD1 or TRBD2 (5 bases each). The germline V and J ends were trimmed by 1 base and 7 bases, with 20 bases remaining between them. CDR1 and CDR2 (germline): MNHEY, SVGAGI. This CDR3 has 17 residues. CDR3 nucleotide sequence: TGTGCCAGCAGTTACTTTTCTGGGGGAACTAATCGGAATGAGCAGTTCTTC. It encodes CASSYFSGGTNRNEQFF.

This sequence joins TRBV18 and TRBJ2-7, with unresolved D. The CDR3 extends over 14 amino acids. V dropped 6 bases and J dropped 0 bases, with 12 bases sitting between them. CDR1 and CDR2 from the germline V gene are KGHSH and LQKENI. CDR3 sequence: CASSPDPSSYEQYF. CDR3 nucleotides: TGTGCCAGCTCTCCGGATCCTAGCTCCTACGAGCAGTACTTC.

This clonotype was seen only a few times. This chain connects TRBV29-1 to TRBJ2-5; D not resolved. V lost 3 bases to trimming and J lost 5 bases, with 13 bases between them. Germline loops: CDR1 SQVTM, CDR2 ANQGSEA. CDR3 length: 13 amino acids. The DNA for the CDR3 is TGCAGCGTTGACCCCGAGTCTCGGGAGACCCAGTACTTC. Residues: CSVDPESRETQYF.

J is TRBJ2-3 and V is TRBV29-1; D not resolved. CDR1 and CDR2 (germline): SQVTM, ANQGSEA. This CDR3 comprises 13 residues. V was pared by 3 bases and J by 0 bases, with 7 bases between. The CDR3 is CSVDGNSTDTQYF. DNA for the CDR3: TGCAGCGTTGATGGGAACAGCACAGATACGCAGTATTTT.

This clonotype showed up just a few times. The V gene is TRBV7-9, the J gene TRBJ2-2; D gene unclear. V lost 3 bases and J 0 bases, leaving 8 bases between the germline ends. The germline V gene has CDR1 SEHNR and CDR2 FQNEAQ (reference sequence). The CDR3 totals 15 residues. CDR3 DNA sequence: TGTGCCAGCAGCTTGGGCAGAACGAACACCGGGGAGCTGTTTTTT. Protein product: CASSLGRTNTGELFF.

The CDR3 here is CASSPPTGVYEQYF. The DNA for the CDR3 is TGTGCCAGCAGTCCCCCGACAGGGGTCTACGAGCAGTACTTC. The chain employs TRBV6-2 or TRBV6-3 and TRBJ2-7, with 8 bases that match TRBD1. From germline, CDR1 is MNHEY and CDR2 SVGEGT. V dropped 5 bases and J dropped 3; count of bases not matched to a gene: 6. The CDR3 spans 14 residues.

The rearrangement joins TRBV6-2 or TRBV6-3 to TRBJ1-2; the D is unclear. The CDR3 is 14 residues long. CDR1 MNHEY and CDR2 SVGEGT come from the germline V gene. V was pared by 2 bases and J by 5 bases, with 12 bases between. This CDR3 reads CASSYRLGRYGYTF. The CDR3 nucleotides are TGTGCCAGCAGTTACAGACTGGGTCGTTATGGCTACACCTTC.

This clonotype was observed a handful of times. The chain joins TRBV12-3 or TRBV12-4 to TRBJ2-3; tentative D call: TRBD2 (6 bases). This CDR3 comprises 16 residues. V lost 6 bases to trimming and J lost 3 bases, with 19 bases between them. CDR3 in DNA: TGTGCCAGCAGCCAAAATCCCCGGAGGGGAACAGATACGCAGTATTTT. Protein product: CASSQNPRRGTDTQYF.

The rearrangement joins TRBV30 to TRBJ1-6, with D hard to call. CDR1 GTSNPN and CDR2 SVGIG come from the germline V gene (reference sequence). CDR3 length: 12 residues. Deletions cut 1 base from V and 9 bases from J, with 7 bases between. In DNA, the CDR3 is TGTGCCTGGAGTGCCCAACGTTCACCCCTCCACTTT. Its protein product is CAWSAQRSPLHF.

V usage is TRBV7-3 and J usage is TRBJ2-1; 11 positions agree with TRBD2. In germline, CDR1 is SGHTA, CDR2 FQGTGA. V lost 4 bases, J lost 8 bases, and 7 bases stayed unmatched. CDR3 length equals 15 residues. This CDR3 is CASSSGTSGSYEQFF. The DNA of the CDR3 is TGTGCCAGCAGCTCCGGTACTAGCGGGAGCTATGAGCAGTTCTTC.

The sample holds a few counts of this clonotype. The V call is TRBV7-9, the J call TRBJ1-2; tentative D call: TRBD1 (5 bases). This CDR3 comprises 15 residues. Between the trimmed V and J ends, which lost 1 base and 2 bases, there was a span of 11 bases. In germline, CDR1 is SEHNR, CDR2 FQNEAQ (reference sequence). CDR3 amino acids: CASSLVEGRNYGYTF. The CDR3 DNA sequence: TGTGCCAGCAGCTTAGTGGAGGGGCGAAACTATGGCTACACCTTC.